This T cell receptor (beta chain) derives from a study of shared clonotypes between healthy human individuals. Study-wide points: In general, naive subsets displayed greater estimated richness than memory subsets did.

CDR1 is DFQATT and CDR2 is SNEGSKA in the germline V gene (reference sequence). The V and J ends lost 6 bases and 6 bases respectively, with 12 bases between them. CDR3 length equals 11 residues. This clone appeared once. Antigen unknown. TCRdb's table, derived via immunoSEQ multiplex PCR, lists solely in-frame clones and lacks some. Altogether around 2.5 million clones are present, 93% being singletons, with the ten largest covering approximately 0.37%. Material: naive CD4+ T cells from PBMCs. Described subset: CD45RA+ positively selected. The clonotype originates from a man aged 18 to 30 in good health. Some clones in this sample may be carry-over from other donors' samples. The rearrangement joins TRBV20-1 to TRBJ2-7; D gene ambiguous. CDR3 amino acids: CSARSWGEQYF. CDR3 coding DNA: TGCAGTGCGAGGAGCTGGGGCGAGCAGTACTTC.